This T cell receptor beta chain was sequenced for a study of T cell repertoires in cytomegalovirus infection (dated by TCRdb to between 2018 and 2020). For the study in its entirety: Alongside well-studied HLA-B-restricted epitopes, the peptide stimulations were aimed at recently identified HLA-C-restricted CMV epitopes, whose presentation resists viral immunomodulation. The HLA type of each donor mattered for the analysis, because public TCR beta signatures pointed to carriage of CMV infection along with the matching HLA type.

Unmatched junction bases come to 8, with V trimmed by 3 bases and J by 6 bases. The CDR3 measures 16 amino acids from cysteine to phenylalanine. The CDR3 DNA has 48 bases and is translated from base 1. In light of the paper, this sample's treatment or condition label describes: in vitro stimulation with specific CMV peptide epitopes to enrich CMV-specific T cells. Results the study describes overall, beyond this receptor: In both this cohort and an independent cohort of 352 donors, the cumulative frequency of public TCR beta family members distinguished carriers of CMV infection plus the relevant HLA type. The ex vivo response was dominated by HLA-C-restricted CMV-specific TCR beta clonotypes, which also provided the single most frequent clonotype in two of eight donors.

On this clonotype: Its antigen has not been determined. Within one base of it there is no much larger clone, and no base qualities were kept.

The listed sequencing device is Illumina HiSeq 1500. The public reads were quality trimmed at Q25 with fastp and then assembled into clones with MiXCR by TCRdb, keeping productive beta chains. Each entry merges the rows of one CDR3 protein and shows their most common DNA and genes. In all, the sample holds roughly 120,000 distinct CDR3 sequences, and 32% of those were seen once. The ten largest account for roughly 58% of the sample. This clonotype originated in a human donor in good health (CMV status not recorded). Some clones in this sample may be carry-over from other donors' samples. Sample: CD8+ T cells from cultured PBMCs, taken from culture after CMV antigen stimulation. This chain is built from TRBV12-3 or TRBV12-4 and TRBJ2-1, with 10 middle bases fitting TRBD2. The nucleotide sequence is TGTGCCAGCAGTTTCCCCGGACTAGCGGCCCTCAATGAGCAGTTCTTC. Translated, this gives CASSFPGLAALNEQFF.